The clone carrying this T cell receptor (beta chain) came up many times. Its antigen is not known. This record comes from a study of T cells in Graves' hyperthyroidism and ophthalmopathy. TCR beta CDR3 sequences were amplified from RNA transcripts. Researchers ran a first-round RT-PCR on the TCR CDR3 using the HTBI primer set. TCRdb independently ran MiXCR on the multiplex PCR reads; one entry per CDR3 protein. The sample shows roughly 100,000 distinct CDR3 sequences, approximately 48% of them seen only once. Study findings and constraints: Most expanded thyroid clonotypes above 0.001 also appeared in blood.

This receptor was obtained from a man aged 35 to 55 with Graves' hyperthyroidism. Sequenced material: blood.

The DNA for the CDR3 is TGTGCCAGCAGTCCGGACAGCGTCTATGGCTACACCTTC. Residues: CASSPDSVYGYTF. This chain uses TRBV6-6 with TRBJ1-2, with D maybe TRBD1 (6 bases). CDR1 is MNHNY, CDR2 SVGAGI, per germline (reference sequence). Trimming stripped 5 bases from V and 4 bases from J, with 11 bases between. The CDR3 runs 13 residues.